This TCR beta chain was recorded in a study of vaccination and CD4 T cells after COVID-19. Researchers used the Oncomine TCR Beta short-read assay to sequence DNA from cultured CD4+ T cells. MiXCR was run by TCRdb on the PCR reads, yielding one entry per CDR3 protein. This repertoire shows about 15,000 distinct CDR3 sequences, roughly 28% found once; its top ten account for approximately 23%. Stated treatment: roughly 11-day PBMC culture with coronavirus spike peptide pools or control peptides (ViraFEST assay). Comments on this clonotype: Its target is unknown.

Germline loops: CDR1 SGHAT, CDR2 FQDESV (reference sequence). CDR3 length equals 18 residues. The ends were cut back, 5 bases at V and 2 bases at J, with 25 bases in the middle. The source is a human donor with COVID-19. The specimen was cultured CD4+ T cells from blood. The chain combines TRBV11-1 with TRBJ2-7, with D perhaps matching TRBD1 (5 bases). CDR3 protein: CASSPRAVRSQPTYEQYF. Here the CDR3 DNA reads TGTGCCAGCAGCCCCAGGGCGGTCAGGAGCCAACCTACCTACGAGCAGTACTTC.